The rows below give T cell receptor beta chains drawn from one sample of a study of T cell responses to AZD1222 COVID-19 vaccine. The repertoire was sequenced with immunoSEQ multiplex PCR; TCRdb's copy has only in-frame clones and lacks some. This sample has some 110,000 clones, with roughly 86% found just once. This specimen consisted of peripheral blood, obtained 28 days after the second dose of the MenACWY control vaccine. The receptors come from an adult who received the MenACWY meningococcal vaccine as a control. CDR3s leave out the opening cysteine and the closing phenylalanine or tryptophan. The D gene is left open where the match is weak.

CDR3 | D | J | V
ASNRGNEKLF | . | TRBJ1-4 | TRBV19
ASSLGSGGANYGYT | . | TRBJ1-2 | TRBV5-1
ATSDWGSDNQPQH | . | TRBJ1-5 | TRBV24-1
ASSAAQGDPGEKLF | TRBD1 | TRBJ1-4 | TRBV28
ATGQGPYEQY | TRBD1 | TRBJ2-7 | TRBV27
ASSYSNEKLF | . | TRBJ1-4 | TRBV28
ASSSRLDAVTGELF | . | TRBJ2-2 | TRBV7-2
AWTQRTGGNYGYT | TRBD1 | TRBJ1-2 | TRBV30
ASSQTSASDTQY | TRBD2 | TRBJ2-3 | TRBV11-2
ASSLSPAGTSGTDTQY | TRBD2 | TRBJ2-3 | TRBV18
ASSQLRGNEQF | . | TRBJ2-1 | TRBV4-2
ASSVAAGTYEQY | . | TRBJ2-7 | TRBV9
ASMRAGLGYEQY | . | TRBJ2-7 | TRBV2
ASSQARDGAYEQY | . | TRBJ2-7 | TRBV4-1
SASHRSHRNQPQH | . | TRBJ1-5 | TRBV20-1
ASSQWTMNTEAF | . | TRBJ1-1 | TRBV3-1/TRBV3-2
ASSPPPAPDGNSSYEQY | . | TRBJ2-7 | TRBV3-1/TRBV3-2
ATSDLRLTDTQY | . | TRBJ2-3 | TRBV24-1
ASSISAKNTEAF | . | TRBJ1-1 | TRBV19
ASSLGFTGEETQY | TRBD1 | TRBJ2-5 | TRBV28